In its sample, the clone carrying this TCR beta chain was seen once. The CDR3 is 14 residues long. The germline CDR1 and CDR2 sequences are SGHDT and YYEEEE. The trim removed 1 base at V and 5 bases at J, leaving 4 bases unmatched. TCRdb keeps only in-frame clones here, not all; method: immunoSEQ multiplex PCR. This sample has 95,000 or so clones, with roughly 88% found just once. This sample was included in a study of PD-1 blockade in classical Hodgkin lymphoma. The patients all showed relapse after autologous stem cell transplantation, while their brentuximab vedotin exposure varied. Reported best responses ranged across complete response, partial response or progressive disease.

The sample consisted of peripheral blood mononuclear cells (PBMCs), taken at baseline. The chain is built from TRBV5-6 and TRBJ2-7, with 9 bases identical to TRBD2. This sequence was found in a human donor with classical Hodgkin lymphoma. CDR3 bases: TGTGCCAGCAGCTTGTTTGGCGGGAGGGACGAGCAGTACTTC. Translated, it gives CASSLFGGRDEQYF.